This T cell receptor (beta chain) was obtained from a study of monozygotic twins with inflammatory bowel disease. Study-level points and caveats: Healthy twins showed more clonotype sharing with others than IBD patients, especially patients with disease activity.

A word on this clonotype: Its antigen remains unidentified.

Germline CDR1 SGHRS, CDR2 YFSETQ. The CDR3 is made up of 15 amino acids. Generation of cDNA took place in eight separate reactions per sample. TCRdb reworked the 5' RACE reads into one entry per CDR3 protein, no DNA. The repertoire table contains 300,000 to 400,000 distinct CDR3 sequences. Without any T cell sorting, total RNA was isolated from whole blood. The chain combines TRBV5-1 with TRBJ2-1; absent DNA, TCRdb's TRBD2 call cannot be checked. This receptor was identified in a human donor with ulcerative colitis or Crohn's disease, or a healthy co-twin of an affected twin (not recorded which). Sequenced material: blood. The CDR3 sequence: CASSLGTSPYNEQFF.